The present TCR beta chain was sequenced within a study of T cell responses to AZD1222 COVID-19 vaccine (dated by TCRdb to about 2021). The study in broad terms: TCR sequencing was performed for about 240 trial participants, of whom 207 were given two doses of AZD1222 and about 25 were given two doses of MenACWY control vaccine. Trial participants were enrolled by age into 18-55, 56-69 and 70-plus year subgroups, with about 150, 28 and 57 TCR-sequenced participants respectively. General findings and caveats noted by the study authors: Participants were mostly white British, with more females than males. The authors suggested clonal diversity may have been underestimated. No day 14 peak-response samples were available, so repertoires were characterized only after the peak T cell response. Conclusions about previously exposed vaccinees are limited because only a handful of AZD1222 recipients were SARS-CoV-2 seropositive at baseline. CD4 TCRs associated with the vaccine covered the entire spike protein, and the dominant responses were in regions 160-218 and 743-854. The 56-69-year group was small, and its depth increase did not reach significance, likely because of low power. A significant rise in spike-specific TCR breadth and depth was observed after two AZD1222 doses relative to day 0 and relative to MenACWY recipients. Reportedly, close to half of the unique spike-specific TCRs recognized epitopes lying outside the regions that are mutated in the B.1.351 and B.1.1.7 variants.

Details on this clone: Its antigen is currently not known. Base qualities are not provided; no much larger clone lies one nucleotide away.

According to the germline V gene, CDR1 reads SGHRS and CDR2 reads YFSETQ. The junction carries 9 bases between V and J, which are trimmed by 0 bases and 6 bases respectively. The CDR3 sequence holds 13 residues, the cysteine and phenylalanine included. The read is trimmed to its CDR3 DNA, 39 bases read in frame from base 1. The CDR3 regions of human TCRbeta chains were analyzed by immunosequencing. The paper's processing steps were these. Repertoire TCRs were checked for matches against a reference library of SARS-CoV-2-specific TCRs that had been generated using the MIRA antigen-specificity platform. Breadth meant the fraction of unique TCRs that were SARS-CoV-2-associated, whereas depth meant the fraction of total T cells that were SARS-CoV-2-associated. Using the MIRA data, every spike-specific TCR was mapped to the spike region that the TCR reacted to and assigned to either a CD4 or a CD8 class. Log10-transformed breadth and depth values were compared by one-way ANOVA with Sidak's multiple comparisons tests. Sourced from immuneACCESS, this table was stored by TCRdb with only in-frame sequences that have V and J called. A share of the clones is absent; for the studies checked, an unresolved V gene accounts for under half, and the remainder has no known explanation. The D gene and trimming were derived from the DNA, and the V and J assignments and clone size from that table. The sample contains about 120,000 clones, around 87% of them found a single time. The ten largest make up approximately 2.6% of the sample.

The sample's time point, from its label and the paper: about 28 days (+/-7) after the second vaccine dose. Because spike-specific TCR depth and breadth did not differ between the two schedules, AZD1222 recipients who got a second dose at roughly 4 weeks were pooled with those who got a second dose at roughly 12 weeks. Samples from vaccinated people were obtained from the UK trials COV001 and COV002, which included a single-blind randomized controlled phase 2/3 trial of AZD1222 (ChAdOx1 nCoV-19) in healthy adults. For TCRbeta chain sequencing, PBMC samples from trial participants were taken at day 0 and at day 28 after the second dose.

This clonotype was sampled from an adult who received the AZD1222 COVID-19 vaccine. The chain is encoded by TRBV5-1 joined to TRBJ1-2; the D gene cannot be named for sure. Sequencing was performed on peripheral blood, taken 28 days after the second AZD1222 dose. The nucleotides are TGCGCCAGCAGCTTGGGGGATGGGGATGGCTACACCTTC. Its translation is CASSLGDGDGYTF. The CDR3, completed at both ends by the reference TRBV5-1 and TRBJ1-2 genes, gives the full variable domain KAGVTQTPRYLIKTRGQQVTLSCSPISGHRSVSWYQQTPGQGLQFLFEYFSETQRNKGNFPGRFSGRQFSNSRSEMNVSTLELGDSALYLCASSLGDGDGYTFGSGTRLTVV.